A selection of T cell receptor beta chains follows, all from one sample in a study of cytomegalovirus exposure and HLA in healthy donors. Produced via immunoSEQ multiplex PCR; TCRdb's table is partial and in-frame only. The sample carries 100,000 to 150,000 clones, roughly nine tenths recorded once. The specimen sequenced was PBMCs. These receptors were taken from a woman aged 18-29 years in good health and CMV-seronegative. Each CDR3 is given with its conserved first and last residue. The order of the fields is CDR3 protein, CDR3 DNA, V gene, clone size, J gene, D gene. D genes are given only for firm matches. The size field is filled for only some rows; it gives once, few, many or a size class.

CDR3aa: CASSLGGPGAGDDDTQYF
CDR3nt: TGTGCTAGCAGCTTAGGCGGTCCGGGAGCGGGGGACGACGATACGCAGTATTTT
v_gene: TRBV7-7
abundance: medium-sized
j_gene: TRBJ2-3
d_gene: TRBD2

CDR3aa: CSVSPYTDTQYF
CDR3nt: TGCAGCGTTAGTCCCTACACAGATACGCAGTATTTT
v_gene: TRBV29-1
abundance: .
j_gene: TRBJ2-3
d_gene: .

CDR3aa: CASSGSSYNEQFF
CDR3nt: TGTGCCAGCAGCGGGAGCTCCTACAATGAGCAGTTCTTC
v_gene: TRBV7-2
abundance: .
j_gene: TRBJ2-1
d_gene: .

CDR3aa: CASSFGTATTEAFF
CDR3nt: TGTGCCAGCAGTTTCGGGACAGCGACCACTGAAGCTTTCTTT
v_gene: TRBV27
abundance: .
j_gene: TRBJ1-1
d_gene: TRBD1

CDR3aa: CASSHPGGSPQHF
CDR3nt: TGCGCCAGCAGCCACCCAGGTGGGTCGCCCCAGCATTTT
v_gene: TRBV4-1
abundance: .
j_gene: TRBJ1-5
d_gene: .

CDR3aa: CASSYGSGAGTYEQYF
CDR3nt: TGTGCCAGCAGTTACGGTAGTGGGGCAGGGACCTACGAGCAGTACTTC
v_gene: TRBV6-5
abundance: .
j_gene: TRBJ2-7
d_gene: .

CDR3aa: CASSSWTGGGQETQYF
CDR3nt: TGTGCCAGCAGTTCCTGGACAGGGGGCGGTCAAGAGACCCAGTACTTC
v_gene: TRBV2
abundance: .
j_gene: TRBJ2-5
d_gene: TRBD1

CDR3aa: CASSPRLEDEAFF
CDR3nt: TGTGCCAGCAGCCCGAGGCTGGAGGACGAAGCTTTCTTT
v_gene: TRBV11-2
abundance: .
j_gene: TRBJ1-1
d_gene: .

CDR3aa: CASSQEASGSYNEQFF
CDR3nt: TGTGCCAGCAGCCAAGAGGCTAGCGGCTCCTACAATGAGCAGTTCTTC
v_gene: TRBV4-2
abundance: .
j_gene: TRBJ2-1
d_gene: TRBD2

CDR3aa: CASSLEDSQNQPQHF
CDR3nt: TGCGCCAGCAGCTTGGAAGACAGCCAGAATCAGCCCCAGCATTTT
v_gene: TRBV5-1
abundance: .
j_gene: TRBJ1-5
d_gene: .

CDR3aa: CASSAYYEQYF
CDR3nt: TGTGCCAGCAGTGCCTACTACGAGCAGTACTTC
v_gene: TRBV25-1
abundance: once
j_gene: TRBJ2-7
d_gene: .

CDR3aa: CASSFRRGGYNEQFF
CDR3nt: TGTGCCAGCAGCTTTAGGAGGGGGGGATACAATGAGCAGTTCTTC
v_gene: TRBV7-9
abundance: .
j_gene: TRBJ2-1
d_gene: .

CDR3aa: CASRGAKPGQGLYGYTF
CDR3nt: TGTGCCAGTAGGGGTGCCAAACCGGGACAGGGTCTATATGGCTACACCTTC
v_gene: TRBV19
abundance: .
j_gene: TRBJ1-2
d_gene: TRBD1

CDR3aa: CASSNRADIGTEAFF
CDR3nt: TGTGCCAGCAGTAACAGGGCTGACATCGGCACTGAAGCTTTCTTT
v_gene: TRBV27
abundance: .
j_gene: TRBJ1-1
d_gene: .

CDR3aa: CASSAYRGNYGYTF
CDR3nt: TGTGCCAGCAGTGCATACAGGGGAAACTATGGCTACACCTTC
v_gene: TRBV6-1
abundance: .
j_gene: TRBJ1-2
d_gene: TRBD1

CDR3aa: CASSPITGQLYGYTF
CDR3nt: TGTGCCAGTAGTCCAATAACGGGACAGCTCTATGGCTACACCTTC
v_gene: TRBV19
abundance: .
j_gene: TRBJ1-2
d_gene: TRBD1

CDR3aa: CASSIGAGLAYGYTF
CDR3nt: TGTGCCAGTAGTATTGGGGCCGGCTTAGCCTATGGCTACACCTTC
v_gene: TRBV19
abundance: .
j_gene: TRBJ1-2
d_gene: .

CDR3aa: CASSQSNQEGPSTDTQYF
CDR3nt: TGCGCCAGCAGTCAATCGAATCAGGAGGGCCCCAGCACAGATACGCAGTATTTT
v_gene: TRBV23-1
abundance: .
j_gene: TRBJ2-3
d_gene: .

CDR3aa: CASSLVLRGGEQYF
CDR3nt: TGCGCCAGCAGCTTGGTCCTAAGGGGGGGCGAGCAGTACTTC
v_gene: TRBV5-1
abundance: .
j_gene: TRBJ2-7
d_gene: .

CDR3aa: CASRDSGAYTDTQYF
CDR3nt: TGTGCCAGCAGGGATAGCGGGGCTTACACAGATACGCAGTATTTT
v_gene: TRBV28
abundance: .
j_gene: TRBJ2-3
d_gene: TRBD2

CDR3aa: CASSFGGLSYGYTF
CDR3nt: TGTGCCAGCAGCTTCGGGGGATTATCCTATGGCTACACCTTC
v_gene: TRBV7-8
abundance: .
j_gene: TRBJ1-2
d_gene: .

CDR3aa: CASSPDRGHYGYTF
CDR3nt: TGTGCCAGCAGCCCCGACAGGGGGCACTATGGCTACACCTTC
v_gene: TRBV7-2
abundance: .
j_gene: TRBJ1-2
d_gene: TRBD1

CDR3aa: CASSWTGGDEKLFF
CDR3nt: TGTGCCAGCAGCTGGACAGGGGGTGATGAAAAACTGTTTTTT
v_gene: TRBV7-9
abundance: .
j_gene: TRBJ1-4
d_gene: TRBD1

CDR3aa: CASGWESSNQPQHF
CDR3nt: TGCGCCAGCGGTTGGGAGAGTAGCAATCAGCCCCAGCATTTT
v_gene: TRBV4-1
abundance: .
j_gene: TRBJ1-5
d_gene: .

CDR3aa: CATRPGAGWFF
CDR3nt: TGTGCCACCCGCCCAGGGGCAGGTTGGTTCTTC
v_gene: TRBV6-1
abundance: .
j_gene: TRBJ2-1
d_gene: .

CDR3aa: CASSEDLAGADEQFF
CDR3nt: TGTGCCAGCAGTGAGGACCTAGCGGGGGCGGATGAGCAGTTCTTC
v_gene: TRBV6-1
abundance: .
j_gene: TRBJ2-1
d_gene: TRBD2

CDR3aa: CASSRNTEAFF
CDR3nt: TGTGCCAGCAGTCGGAACACTGAAGCTTTCTTT
v_gene: TRBV6-1
abundance: few
j_gene: TRBJ1-1
d_gene: .

CDR3aa: CASSPRRNTEAFF
CDR3nt: TGTGCCAGCAGTCCCCGTAGGAACACTGAAGCTTTCTTT
v_gene: TRBV7-8
abundance: .
j_gene: TRBJ1-1
d_gene: .

CDR3aa: CASSSRAGGSNTGELFF
CDR3nt: TGCGCCAGCAGCAGTCGCGCAGGGGGTTCGAACACCGGGGAGCTGTTTTTT
v_gene: TRBV5-1
abundance: .
j_gene: TRBJ2-2
d_gene: TRBD1

CDR3aa: CASSQPGQGAGEQYF
CDR3nt: TGTGCCAGCAGCCAACCGGGACAGGGGGCAGGCGAGCAGTACTTC
v_gene: TRBV4-2
abundance: few
j_gene: TRBJ2-7
d_gene: TRBD1

CDR3aa: CSVGQSRHYGYTF
CDR3nt: TGCAGCGTCGGACAGTCACGCCACTATGGCTACACCTTC
v_gene: TRBV29-1
abundance: .
j_gene: TRBJ1-2
d_gene: .

CDR3aa: CASSLGGTQRNYGYTF
CDR3nt: TGTGCCAGCAGCTTAGGAGGCACTCAGAGGAACTATGGCTACACCTTC
v_gene: TRBV11-2
abundance: .
j_gene: TRBJ1-2
d_gene: .

CDR3aa: CASSHPRGGYTF
CDR3nt: TGTGCCAGCAGCCACCCTAGGGGAGGCTACACCTTC
v_gene: TRBV7-8
abundance: .
j_gene: TRBJ1-2
d_gene: .

CDR3aa: CASSQGQGNLYGYTF
CDR3nt: TGTGCCAGCAGCCAGGGACAGGGAAACCTCTATGGCTACACCTTC
v_gene: TRBV11-2
abundance: .
j_gene: TRBJ1-2
d_gene: TRBD1

CDR3aa: CASSRVPLSTNEKLFF
CDR3nt: TGTGCCAGCTCGCGGGTTCCACTGTCAACTAATGAAAAACTGTTTTTT
v_gene: TRBV18
abundance: .
j_gene: TRBJ1-4
d_gene: .

CDR3aa: CASSSDRVDSEQFF
CDR3nt: TGCGCCAGCAGTTCAGACAGGGTTGACAGTGAGCAGTTCTTC
v_gene: TRBV10-1
abundance: .
j_gene: TRBJ2-1
d_gene: TRBD1

CDR3aa: CASSFSISGYEQYF
CDR3nt: TGTGCCAGCAGTTTTTCAATCTCAGGGTACGAGCAGTACTTC
v_gene: TRBV27
abundance: once
j_gene: TRBJ2-7
d_gene: .